One and the same sample provided the 24 T cell receptor beta chains below, sequenced in a study of cytomegalovirus exposure and HLA in healthy donors (dated by TCRdb to 2015 to 2018). Libraries came from the immunoSEQ multiplex PCR assay. For the multiplex PCR, a mixture combining 60 forward primers for TCR Vbeta segments and 13 reverse primers for TCR Jbeta segments was used. As stored in TCRdb, this immuneACCESS dataset retains in-frame rearrangements with V and J assigned. A fraction of the clones does not appear; measured against another copy, unresolved V genes explain less than half of the discrepancy, and the remainder lacks a known reason. In this sample the table shows roughly 66,000 clones, about 61% of which occur a single time. The ten largest clones take up more than 2.5% of the sample. Sequenced input: PBMCs. The source is a woman aged 50 to 60 in good health and CMV-seronegative.

This clone has only one observation. The rearrangement links TRBV5-4 to TRBJ1-5; D not resolved. This CDR3 comprises 14 residues. The germline gives CDR1 SGHNT, CDR2 YYREEE (reference sequence). Deletions cut 1 base from V and 3 bases from J, with 8 bases between. The DNA of the CDR3 is TGTGCCAGCAGCTTGTGGGCCTCCAATCAGCCCCAGCATTTT. This codes for CASSLWASNQPQHF.

The chain carries TRBV7-2 and TRBJ2-3; 9 nucleotides agree with TRBD1. This CDR3 contains 14 residues. V lost 5 bases to trimming and J lost 2 bases; unmatched junction nucleotides: 2. Germline assignment: CDR1 SGHTA and CDR2 FQGNSA. The DNA of the CDR3 is TGTGCCAGCAGCCAACAGGGGGCCACAGATACGCAGTATTTT. Amino acids: CASSQQGATDTQYF.

The genes are TRBV5-1 and TRBJ2-7, with D uncertain. Trimming took 6 bases from V and 5 from J, leaving 21 bases between them. Germline loops: CDR1 SGHRS, CDR2 YFSETQ. CDR3 length equals 15 residues. The CDR3 region has the DNA TGCGCCAGCACCCCGTTGAGGCCCTCTGGAGACGAGCAGTACTTC. Translating it yields CASTPLRPSGDEQYF.

The CDR3 reads CAISLALGDGANVLTF. The CDR3 bases are TGTGCCATCAGCCTCGCTCTCGGTGATGGGGCCAACGTCCTGACTTTC. The chain employs TRBV10-3 and TRBJ2-6; no clear D. Germline CDR1 reads ENHRY; CDR2 reads SYGVKD. V was cut by 6 bases and J by 3 bases, with 15 bases left in between. The CDR3 has 16 amino acids.

This clone was seen just once. The V gene is TRBV5-4, the J gene TRBJ2-1; 7 nucleotides agree with TRBD2. Per the germline V gene, CDR1 is SGHNT and CDR2 is YYREEE (reference sequence). V trimming: 4 bases; J trimming: 6 bases; junction bases outside the gene matches: 10. This CDR3 contains 15 residues. Here the CDR3 reads CASSLPSGYTNEQFF. The CDR3 DNA reads as TGTGCCAGCAGCCTTCCTAGCGGTTATACCAATGAGCAGTTCTTC.

The rearrangement uses TRBV29-1 and TRBJ1-4; no reliable D call. This CDR3 region has 16 residues. Germline CDR1 SQVTM, CDR2 ANQGSEA. V was clipped by 3 bases and J by 0 bases, with 14 bases between them. As DNA, the CDR3 is TGCAGCGTTGAGGGAGAGGGAGGCTCAACTAATGAAAAACTGTTTTTT. Translating gives CSVEGEGGSTNEKLFF.

This clone has only a few counts. The rearrangement joins TRBV7-9 to TRBJ2-7; maybe TRBD1 (6 bases). The CDR3 totals 14 residues. V was clipped by 5 bases and J by 4 bases, with 15 bases between them. Germline CDR1 reads SEHNR; CDR2 reads FQNEAQ (reference sequence). This CDR3 reads CASSVQGPGYEQYF. The CDR3 DNA reads TGTGCCAGCAGCGTACAGGGTCCGGGTTACGAGCAGTACTTC.

The CDR3 loop reads CASHTGDGYLMNTEAFF. In DNA, the CDR3 is TGCGCCAGCCATACAGGGGACGGTTACCTCATGAACACTGAAGCTTTCTTT. The chain recombines TRBV10-2 with TRBJ1-1; 7 bases align to TRBD1. Germline-derived CDR1 and CDR2 are WSHSY and SAAADI. The trim removed 8 bases at V and 0 bases at J, leaving 15 bases unmatched. This CDR3 spans 17 amino acids.

The chain joins TRBV6-6 to TRBJ1-4; TRBD1 agrees at 8 bases. The CDR3 is made up of 14 amino acids. V shed 5 bases, J shed 4 bases, and the junction held 3 bases outside the gene matches. Germline V gives CDR1 MNHNY, CDR2 SVGAGI (reference sequence). CDR3 DNA: TGTGCCAGCAGTCAGGGGGCGGGTAATGAAAAACTGTTTTTT. It translates to CASSQGAGNEKLFF.

The J gene is TRBJ2-1, the V gene TRBV30; 9 bases match TRBD2. The germline gives CDR1 GTSNPN, CDR2 SVGIG (reference sequence). The trim removed 3 bases at V and 3 bases at J, leaving 3 bases unmatched. CDR3 length: 14 amino acids. CDR3 residues: CAWRTSGLYNEQFF. Here the CDR3 DNA reads TGTGCCTGGAGGACTAGCGGCCTCTACAATGAGCAGTTCTTC.

This clone was counted a few times. This chain joins TRBV15 and TRBJ2-7; TRBD1 aligns across 8 bases. CDR1 and CDR2 (germline): LNHNV, YYDKDF (reference sequence). CDR3 length equals 16 residues. The ends lost 2 bases at V and 2 bases at J; junction bases unmatched: 8. The CDR3 sequence: CATSRYETGATYEQYF. CDR3 DNA: TGTGCCACCAGCAGATACGAGACAGGGGCCACCTACGAGCAGTACTTC.

This clone was observed a single time. Sequence at one end of the junction differs from germline and may be a read error. V is TRBV7-7 and J is TRBJ2-5, with a weak D call TRBD1 (5 bases). CDR3 length equals 12 residues. Germline V gene sequence: CDR1 SSHAT, CDR2 FNYEAQ (reference sequence). The DNA for the CDR3 is TGTGCTAGCAGCCCCCAGGGTGAGACCCAGTACTTC. It specifies CASSPQGETQYF.

This rearrangement joins TRBV25-1 to TRBJ2-7; 12 bases are a match to TRBD2. J lost 2 bases, V lost 3 bases, and 2 bases had no gene match. Germline values: CDR1 MGHDK, CDR2 SYGVNS. The CDR3 is 15 amino acids. The CDR3 coding sequence is TGTGCCAGCAGTGATACTAGCGGGAGGCCCTACGAGCAGTACTTC. This encodes CASSDTSGRPYEQYF.

The chain couples TRBV5-6 to TRBJ1-2, with TRBD1 as a possible D gene (6 bases). V was shortened by 2 bases and J by 7 bases, with 15 bases between the two germline ends. The V gene's germline CDR1 is SGHDT and CDR2 YYEEEE. The CDR3 spans 14 residues. The CDR3, as DNA: TGTGCCAGCAGCTTCCCTACAGGGCTCTCTGGCTACACCTTC. The encoded protein is CASSFPTGLSGYTF.

The V gene is TRBV7-3, the J gene TRBJ2-5; TRBD2 is a possible D gene (6 bases). The germline gives CDR1 SGHTA, CDR2 FQGTGA. The germline V and J ends were trimmed by 3 bases and 1 base, with 15 bases remaining between them. The CDR3 is 16 residues long. CDR3 nucleotides: TGTGCCAGCAGCTTGGGAGGAGCGGGCCGCCAAGAGACCCAGTACTTC. The encoded protein is CASSLGGAGRQETQYF.

The chain combines TRBV7-9 with TRBJ1-3; unclear D gene. Germline CDR1 SEHNR, CDR2 FQNEAQ (reference sequence). Trimming removed 2 bases from V and 0 bases from J, with 8 bases in between. The CDR3 has 15 residues. The chain's CDR3 is CASSLKRSSGNTIYF. Here the CDR3 DNA reads TGTGCCAGCAGCTTAAAGAGGAGCTCTGGAAACACCATATATTTT.

This sequence joins TRBV4-3 and TRBJ2-7; TRBD2 matches at 11 bases. The V gene's germline CDR1 is LGHNA and CDR2 YSLEER. CDR3 size: 17 residues. Trimming removed 1 base from V and 4 bases from J; junction bases left unmatched: 9. CDR3 sequence reads: CASSQGIIAGGGYEQYF. CDR3 bases: TGCGCCAGCAGCCAAGGAATAATAGCGGGAGGGGGATACGAGCAGTACTTC.

V usage is TRBV19 and J usage is TRBJ2-2, with 14 bases lining up with TRBD2. This CDR3 has 15 amino acids. The ends lost 5 bases at V and 5 bases at J; junction bases unmatched: 1. Germline V gives CDR1 LNHDA, CDR2 SQIVND (reference sequence). CDR3 in amino acids: CASSGTSGRTGELFF. The CDR3, as DNA: TGTGCCAGTAGTGGGACTAGCGGGAGAACCGGGGAGCTGTTTTTT.

This chain connects TRBV29-1 to TRBJ1-1; TRBD1 might be the D (6 bases). Germline CDR1 SQVTM, CDR2 ANQGSEA. CDR3 length: 14 amino acids. Trimming removed 4 bases at V and 2 bases at J, with 14 bases between. The CDR3 sequence: CSVGETGPNTEAFF. The DNA of the CDR3 is TGCAGCGTTGGAGAGACAGGTCCCAACACTGAAGCTTTCTTT.

The chain uses TRBV19 and TRBJ1-5; TRBD1 is a possible D gene (6 bases). This CDR3 spans 15 amino acids. Trimming cost V 8 bases and J 1 base, with 15 bases left between them. The germline V gene encodes CDR1 LNHDA and CDR2 SQIVND (reference sequence). CDR3 sequence reads: CASDSRGGSNQPQHF. The DNA of the CDR3 is TGTGCCAGTGACTCCAGGGGAGGGAGCAATCAGCCCCAGCATTTT.

The chain uses TRBV5-1 and TRBJ2-7; 8 nucleotides match TRBD2. V dropped 3 bases and J dropped 6; count of bases not matched to a gene: 11. There are 15 residues in the CDR3. Germline CDR1 reads SGHRS; CDR2 reads YFSETQ. CDR3 sequence reads: CASSSHWREDTEQYF. The CDR3 nucleotides read TGCGCCAGCAGCTCCCATTGGCGGGAGGATACCGAGCAGTACTTC.

The chain uses TRBV6-5 and TRBJ1-1; D may be TRBD1 (5 bases). Looked up from germline, CDR1 is MNHEY and CDR2 is SVGAGI. CDR3 size: 15 residues. Trimming left V 5 bases short and J 1 base short, with 14 bases between. CDR3 sequence (DNA): TGTGCCAGCAGTCCCTCGGCAGGACAGAACACTGAAGCTTTCTTT. Protein product: CASSPSAGQNTEAFF.

The V gene is TRBV27, the J gene TRBJ2-5, with TRBD2 as a possible D gene (7 bases). Deletions cut 2 bases from V and 7 bases from J, with 14 bases between. Looked up from germline, CDR1 is MNHEY and CDR2 is SMNVEV (reference sequence). The CDR3 has 14 amino acids. CDR3: CASSLRGAQGTQYF. CDR3 in DNA: TGTGCCAGCAGTTTACGGGGGGCGCAGGGGACCCAGTACTTC.

This rearrangement joins TRBV11-2 to TRBJ1-2; D ambiguous. Germline-derived CDR1 and CDR2 are SGHAT and FQNNGV. With 4 bases removed from V and 4 bases from J, the gap between germline ends came to 22 bases. This CDR3 spans 17 amino acids. The CDR3 DNA sequence: TGTGCCAGCAGCTCCAGGCGTGCCATCTCCCCATCCTATGGCTACACCTTC. This sequence encodes CASSSRRAISPSYGYTF.